This T cell receptor (beta chain) was profiled in a study of blood T cell repertoires in COVID-19. TCRdb keeps only in-frame clones here, not all; method: immunoSEQ multiplex PCR. The sample includes roughly 250,000 clones, around 88% seen only once; the top ten take roughly 1.2%. This clonotype originated in a woman aged 35 to 49 with acute COVID-19. Sequencing used PBMCs or T cells enriched from blood (not recorded which).

The CDR3 sequence: CASSMGQGINEKLFF. The DNA of the CDR3 is TGTGCCAGTAGTATGGGACAGGGGATTAATGAAAAACTGTTTTTT. The chain employs TRBV19 and TRBJ1-4; 10 nucleotides align to TRBD1. Germline loops: CDR1 LNHDA, CDR2 SQIVND (reference sequence). CDR3 size: 15 residues. After removal of 3 bases from V and 4 bases from J, the junction contained 2 bases not matched to a gene.